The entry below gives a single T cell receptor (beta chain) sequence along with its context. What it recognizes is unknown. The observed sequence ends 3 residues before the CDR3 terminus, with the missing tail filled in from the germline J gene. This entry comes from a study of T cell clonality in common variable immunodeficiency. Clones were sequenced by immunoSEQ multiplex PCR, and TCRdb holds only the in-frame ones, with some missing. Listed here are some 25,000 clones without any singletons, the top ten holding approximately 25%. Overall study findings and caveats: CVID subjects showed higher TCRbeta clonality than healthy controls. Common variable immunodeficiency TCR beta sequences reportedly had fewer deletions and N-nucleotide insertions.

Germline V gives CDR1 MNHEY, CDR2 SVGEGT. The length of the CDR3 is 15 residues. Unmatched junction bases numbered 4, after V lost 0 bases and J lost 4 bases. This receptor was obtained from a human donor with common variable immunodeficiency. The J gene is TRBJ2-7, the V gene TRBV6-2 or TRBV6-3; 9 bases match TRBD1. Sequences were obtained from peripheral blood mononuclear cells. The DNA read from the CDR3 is TGTGCCAGCAGTTACTCTGACAGGGGGATGTACGAG. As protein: CASSYSDRGMYE. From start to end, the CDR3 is CASSYSDRGMYEQYF.